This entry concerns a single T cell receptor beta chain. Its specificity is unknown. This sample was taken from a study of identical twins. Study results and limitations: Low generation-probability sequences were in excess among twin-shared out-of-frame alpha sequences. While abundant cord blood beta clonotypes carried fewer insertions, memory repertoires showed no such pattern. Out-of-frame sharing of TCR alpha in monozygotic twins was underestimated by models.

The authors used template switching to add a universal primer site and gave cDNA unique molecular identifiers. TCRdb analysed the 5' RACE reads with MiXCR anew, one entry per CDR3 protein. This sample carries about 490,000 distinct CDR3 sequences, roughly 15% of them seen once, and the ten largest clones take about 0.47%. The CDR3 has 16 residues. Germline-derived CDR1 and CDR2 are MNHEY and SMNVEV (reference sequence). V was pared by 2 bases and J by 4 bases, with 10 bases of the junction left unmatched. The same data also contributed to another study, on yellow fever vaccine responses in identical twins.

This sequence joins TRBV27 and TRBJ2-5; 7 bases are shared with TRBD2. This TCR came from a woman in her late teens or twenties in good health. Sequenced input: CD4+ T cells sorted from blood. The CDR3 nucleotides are TGTGCCAGCAGTTTAAAACTAGCGAGGGGATCAGAGACCCAGTACTTC. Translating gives CASSLKLARGSETQYF.